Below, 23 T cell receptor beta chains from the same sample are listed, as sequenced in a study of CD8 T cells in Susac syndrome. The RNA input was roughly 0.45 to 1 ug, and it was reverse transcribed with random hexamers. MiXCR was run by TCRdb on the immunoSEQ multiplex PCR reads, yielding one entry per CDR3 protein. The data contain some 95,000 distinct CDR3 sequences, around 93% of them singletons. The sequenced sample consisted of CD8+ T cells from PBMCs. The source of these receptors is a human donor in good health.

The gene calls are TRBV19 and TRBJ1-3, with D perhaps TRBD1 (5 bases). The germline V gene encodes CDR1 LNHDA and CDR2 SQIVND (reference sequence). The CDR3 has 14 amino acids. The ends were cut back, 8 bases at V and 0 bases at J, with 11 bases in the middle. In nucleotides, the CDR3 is TGTGCCAGTTGGGACTCTAGCTCTGGAAACACCATATATTTT. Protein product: CASWDSSSGNTIYF.

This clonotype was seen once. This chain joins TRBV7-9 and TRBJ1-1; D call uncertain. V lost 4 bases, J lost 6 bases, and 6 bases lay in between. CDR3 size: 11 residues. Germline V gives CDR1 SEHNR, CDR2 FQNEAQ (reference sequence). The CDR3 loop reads CASSSTAEAFF. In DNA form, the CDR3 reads TGTGCCAGCAGCTCGACTGCTGAAGCTTTCTTT.

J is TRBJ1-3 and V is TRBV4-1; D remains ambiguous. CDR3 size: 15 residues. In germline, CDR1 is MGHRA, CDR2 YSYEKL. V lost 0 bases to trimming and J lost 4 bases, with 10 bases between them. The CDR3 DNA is TGCGCCAGCAGCCAAGATCCGAGGGTAGGAAACACCATATATTTT. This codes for CASSQDPRVGNTIYF.

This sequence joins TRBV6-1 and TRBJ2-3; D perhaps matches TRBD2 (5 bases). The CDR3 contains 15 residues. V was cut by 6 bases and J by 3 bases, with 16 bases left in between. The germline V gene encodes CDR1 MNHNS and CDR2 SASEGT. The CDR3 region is CASRPIDGKTDTQYF. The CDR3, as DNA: TGTGCCAGCAGACCCATCGACGGGAAGACAGATACGCAGTATTTT.

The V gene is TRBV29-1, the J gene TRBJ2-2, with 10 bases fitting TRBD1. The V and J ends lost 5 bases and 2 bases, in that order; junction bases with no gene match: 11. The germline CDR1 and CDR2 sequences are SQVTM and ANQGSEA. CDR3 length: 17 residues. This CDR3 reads CSVYYYGTGVNTGELFF. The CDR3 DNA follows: TGCAGCGTTTATTATTACGGGACAGGGGTCAACACCGGGGAGCTGTTTTTT.

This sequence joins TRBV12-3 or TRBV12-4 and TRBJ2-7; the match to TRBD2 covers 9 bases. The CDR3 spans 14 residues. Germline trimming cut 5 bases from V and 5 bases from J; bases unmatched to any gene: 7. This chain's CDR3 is CASSRAGGQDEQYF. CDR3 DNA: TGTGCCAGCAGTAGGGCGGGGGGGCAGGACGAGCAGTACTTC.

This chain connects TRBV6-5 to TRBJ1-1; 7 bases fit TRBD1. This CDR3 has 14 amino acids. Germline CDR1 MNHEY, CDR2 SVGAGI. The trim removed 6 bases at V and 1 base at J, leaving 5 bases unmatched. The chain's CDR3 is CASRPGQWNTEAFF. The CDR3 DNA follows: TGTGCCAGCAGACCGGGACAGTGGAACACTGAAGCTTTCTTT.

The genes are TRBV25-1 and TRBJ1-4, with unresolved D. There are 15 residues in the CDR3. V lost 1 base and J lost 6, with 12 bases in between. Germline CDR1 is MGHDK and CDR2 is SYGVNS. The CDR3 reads CASSEFEGGDEKLFF. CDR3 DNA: TGTGCCAGCAGTGAATTCGAGGGTGGAGATGAAAAACTGTTTTTT.

As DNA, the CDR3 is TGTGCCAGCAGCCACGAAGATGGGTGGGGCGCAGGCTATGGCTACACCTTC. Its protein product is CASSHEDGWGAGYGYTF. The J gene is TRBJ1-2, the V gene TRBV3-1; the D gene is possibly TRBD1 (5 bases). V was trimmed by 3 bases and J by 4 bases, leaving 21 bases between them. Looked up from germline, CDR1 is LGHDT and CDR2 is YNNKEL (reference sequence). The CDR3 sequence is 17 residues long.

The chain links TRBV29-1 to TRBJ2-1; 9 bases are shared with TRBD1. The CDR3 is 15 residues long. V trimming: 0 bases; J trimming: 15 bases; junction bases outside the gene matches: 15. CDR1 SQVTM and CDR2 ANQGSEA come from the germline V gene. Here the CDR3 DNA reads TGCAGCGTTGAAGATCGAGACAGGGGGAGCCTTATGGGGTTCTTC. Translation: CSVEDRDRGSLMGFF.

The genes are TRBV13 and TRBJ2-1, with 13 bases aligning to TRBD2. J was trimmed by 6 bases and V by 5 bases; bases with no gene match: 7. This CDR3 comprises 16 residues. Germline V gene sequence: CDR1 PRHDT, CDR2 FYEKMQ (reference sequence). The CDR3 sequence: CASSPTTSGGANEQFF. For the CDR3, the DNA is TGTGCCAGCAGCCCGACCACTAGCGGGGGGGCCAATGAGCAGTTCTTC.

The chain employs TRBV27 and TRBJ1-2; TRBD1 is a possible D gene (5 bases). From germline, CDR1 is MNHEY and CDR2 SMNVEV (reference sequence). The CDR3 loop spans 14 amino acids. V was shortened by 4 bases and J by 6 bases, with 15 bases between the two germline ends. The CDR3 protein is CASSSTLLGDGYTF. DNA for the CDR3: TGTGCCAGCAGTTCAACCCTCTTAGGGGATGGCTACACCTTC.

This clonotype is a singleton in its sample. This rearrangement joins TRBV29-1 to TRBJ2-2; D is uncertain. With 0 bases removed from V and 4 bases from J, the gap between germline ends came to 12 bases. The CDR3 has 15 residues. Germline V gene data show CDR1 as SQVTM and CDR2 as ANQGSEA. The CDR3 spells CSVEDPVVGTGELFF. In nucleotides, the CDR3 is TGCAGCGTTGAAGACCCGGTCGTCGGCACCGGGGAGCTGTTTTTT.

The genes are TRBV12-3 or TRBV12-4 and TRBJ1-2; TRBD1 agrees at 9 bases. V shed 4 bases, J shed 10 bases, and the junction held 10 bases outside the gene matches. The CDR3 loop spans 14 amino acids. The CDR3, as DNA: TGTGCCAGCAGTTCGACAGGGGGACGAGTTGTCTACACCTTC. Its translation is CASSSTGGRVVYTF.

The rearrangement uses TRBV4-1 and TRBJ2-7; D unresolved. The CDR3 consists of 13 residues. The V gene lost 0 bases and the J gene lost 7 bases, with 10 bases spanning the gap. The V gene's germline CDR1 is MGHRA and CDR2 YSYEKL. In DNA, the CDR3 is TGCGCCAGCAGCCAAGAAGGTTCGGCGGAGCAGTACTTC. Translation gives CASSQEGSAEQYF.

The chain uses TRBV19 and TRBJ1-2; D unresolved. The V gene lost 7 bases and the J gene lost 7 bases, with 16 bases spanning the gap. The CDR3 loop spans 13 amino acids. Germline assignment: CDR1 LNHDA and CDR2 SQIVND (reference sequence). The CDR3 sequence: CASKPPGQSGYTF. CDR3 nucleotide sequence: TGTGCCAGTAAACCCCCGGGCCAAAGTGGCTACACCTTC.

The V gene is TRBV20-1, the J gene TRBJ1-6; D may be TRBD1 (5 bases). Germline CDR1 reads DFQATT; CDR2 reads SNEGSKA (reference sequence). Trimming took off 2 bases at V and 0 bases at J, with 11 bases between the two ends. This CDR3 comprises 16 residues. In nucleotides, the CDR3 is TGCAGTGCTAGACCATCAGGGAGCTCCTATAATTCACCCCTCCACTTT. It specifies CSARPSGSSYNSPLHF.

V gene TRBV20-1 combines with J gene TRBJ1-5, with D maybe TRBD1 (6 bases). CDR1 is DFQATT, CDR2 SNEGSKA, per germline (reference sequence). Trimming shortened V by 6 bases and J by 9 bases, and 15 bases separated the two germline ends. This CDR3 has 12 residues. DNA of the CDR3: TGCAGTGCGCTAACAGGGACACGGCCCCAGCATTTT. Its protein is CSALTGTRPQHF.

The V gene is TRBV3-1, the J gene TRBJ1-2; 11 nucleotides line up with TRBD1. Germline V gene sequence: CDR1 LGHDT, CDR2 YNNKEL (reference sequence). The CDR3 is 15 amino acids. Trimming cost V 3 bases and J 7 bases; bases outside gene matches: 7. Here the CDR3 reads CASSHAGTGGSGYTF. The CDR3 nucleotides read TGTGCCAGCAGCCATGCCGGGACAGGGGGTAGTGGCTACACCTTC.

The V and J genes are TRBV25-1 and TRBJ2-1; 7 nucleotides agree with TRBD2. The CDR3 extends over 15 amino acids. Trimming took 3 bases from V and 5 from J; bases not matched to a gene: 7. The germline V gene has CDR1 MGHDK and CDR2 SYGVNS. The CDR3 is CASSELRGSDNEQFF. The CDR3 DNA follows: TGTGCCAGCAGTGAGTTGCGGGGGTCCGACAATGAGCAGTTCTTC.

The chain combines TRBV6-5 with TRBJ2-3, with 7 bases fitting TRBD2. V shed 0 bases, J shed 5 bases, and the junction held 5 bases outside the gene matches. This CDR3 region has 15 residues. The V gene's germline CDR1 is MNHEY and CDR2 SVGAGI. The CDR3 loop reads CASSYSNGGKDTQYF. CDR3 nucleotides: TGTGCCAGCAGTTACTCGAACGGGGGGAAAGATACGCAGTATTTT.

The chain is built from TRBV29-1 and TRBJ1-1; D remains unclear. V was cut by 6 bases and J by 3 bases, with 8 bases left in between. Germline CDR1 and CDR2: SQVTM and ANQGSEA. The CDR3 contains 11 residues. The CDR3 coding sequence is TGCAGCGTGCAAAAGGACACTGAAGCTTTCTTT. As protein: CSVQKDTEAFF.

The CDR3, as DNA: TGTGCCAGTAGTATGAGCGGGGAAGGCTACACCTTC. It codes for CASSMSGEGYTF. The chain carries TRBV19 and TRBJ1-2; D gene uncertain. This CDR3 comprises 12 residues. Trimming pared 3 bases from V and 8 bases from J, leaving 10 bases between. CDR1 and CDR2 (germline): LNHDA, SQIVND (reference sequence). Looking up the rest from reference TRBV19 and TRBJ1-2 gives the full variable domain: DGGITQSPKYLFRKEGQNVTLSCEQNLNHDAMYWYRQDPGQGLRLIYYSQIVNDFQKGDIAEGYSVSREKKESFPLTVTSAQKNPTAFYLCASSMSGEGYTFGSGTRLTVV.